Shown below are 25 T cell receptor beta chains from a single sample sequenced in a study of breast tumors, draining lymph nodes, adjacent tissues. TCRdb re-called the multiplex PCR reads through MiXCR, storing one row per CDR3 protein. The sample lists approximately 89,000 distinct CDR3 sequences; approximately 30% were seen once. Axillary draining lymph nodes of breast cancer patients supplied the node samples. Sequenced material: axillary lymph node tissue. The receptors here all came from a female donor with breast cancer. Some clones in this sample may be carry-over from other donors' samples.

This clonotype was seen at least ten times. CDR3: CASSSGQAYGYTF. The CDR3 bases are TGTGCCAGCAGCTCTGGACAGGCGTATGGCTACACCTTC. The chain uses TRBV7-2 and TRBJ1-2, with 7 bases aligning to TRBD1. The CDR3 sequence is 13 residues long. Unmatched junction bases numbered 4, after V lost 4 bases and J lost 5 bases. The germline gives CDR1 SGHTA, CDR2 FQGNSA.

CDR3 sequence (DNA): TGCAGTGCTGTTGACTTAGCGGGAGGGATCACAGATACGCAGTATTTT. Amino acid sequence: CSAVDLAGGITDTQYF. The chain combines TRBV20-1 with TRBJ2-3; 11 nucleotides match TRBD2. The ends lost 5 bases at V and 2 bases at J; junction bases unmatched: 9. There are 16 residues in the CDR3. CDR1 and CDR2 (germline): DFQATT, SNEGSKA (reference sequence).

In this sample, this clonotype turned up many times. The chain links TRBV7-2 to TRBJ2-1, with a weak D call TRBD2 (5 bases). V lost 6 bases and J lost 5, with 17 bases in between. The CDR3 loop spans 15 amino acids. Germline CDR1 reads SGHTA; CDR2 reads FQGNSA. CDR3 residues: CASRQRTNADNEQFF. CDR3 sequence (DNA): TGTGCCAGCAGACAGCGGACGAACGCGGACAATGAGCAGTTCTTC.

This clonotype is a singleton in its sample. This rearrangement joins TRBV6-1 to TRBJ1-1; tentatively, D is TRBD1 (6 bases). CDR1 is MNHNS, CDR2 SASEGT, per germline. Trimming left V 7 bases short and J 6 bases short, with 21 bases between. This CDR3 is 15 amino acids long. CDR3 nucleotides: TGTGCCAGCATCACGCGGGGCGGGGGGGCACCTGAAGCTTTCTTT. Its translation: CASITRGGGAPEAFF.

This clonotype was detected many times. The chain joins TRBV20-1 to TRBJ2-3; the D is unclear. CDR1 and CDR2 (germline): DFQATT, SNEGSKA (reference sequence). This CDR3 has 13 residues. Trimming took off 1 base at V and 5 bases at J, with 10 bases between the two ends. The CDR3 bases are TGCAGTGCTAGAGTTTCACCCGGAGATACGCAGTATTTT. It translates to CSARVSPGDTQYF.

V and J are TRBV7-9 and TRBJ1-5; 8 positions agree with TRBD1. The DNA end is more similar to TRBJ2-5, so the J call may be wrong. The CDR3 spans 14 residues. Germline assignment: CDR1 SEHNR and CDR2 FQNEAQ (reference sequence). The CDR3 region has the DNA TGTGCCAGCAGTCGGACAGGGAGCAATCAGCCCCAGTACTTC. Residues: CASSRTGSNQPQYF.

This clonotype was seen repeatedly, ten times or more. V and J are TRBV19 and TRBJ2-3; D not resolved. Germline V gives CDR1 LNHDA, CDR2 SQIVND (reference sequence). The V and J ends lost 2 bases and 2 bases respectively, with 17 bases between them. The CDR3 consists of 17 residues. CDR3 amino acids: CASSISPPPAYTDTQYF. As DNA, the CDR3 is TGTGCCAGTAGTATAAGTCCGCCCCCGGCCTACACAGATACGCAGTATTTT.

Many counts were recorded for this clonotype. A much larger clone lies one base from this, so it may be a read error. The chain recombines TRBV11-3 with TRBJ1-3, with TRBD1 as a possible D gene (6 bases). The CDR3 is made up of 15 amino acids. The V gene's germline CDR1 is SGHNT and CDR2 YENEEA. The germline V and J ends were trimmed by 0 bases and 14 bases, with 20 bases remaining between them. Written as DNA, the CDR3 is TGTGCCAGCAGCTTAGATGGGCACTCGGTGGGACAAGTATATTTT. This encodes CASSLDGHSVGQVYF.

Comments on this clonotype: Given a much more abundant clone one base away, this may be a read error. The chain has TRBV5-4 and TRBJ2-1; the D gene is possibly TRBD2 (6 bases). The CDR3 length is 17 residues. Germline lookup yields CDR1 SGHNT and CDR2 YYREEE (reference sequence). The CDR3 DNA reads TGTGCCAGCAGCAGGAATACACAAGGGACGGGACTTGGTGAGCGGTTCTTC. Amino acids: CASSRNTQGTGLGERFF.

This clonotype was observed many times. This chain joins TRBV18 and TRBJ2-7; 10 positions match TRBD2. Germline V gene lookup returns CDR1 KGHSH and CDR2 LQKENI. The V segment lost 6 bases and the J segment 3 bases; nucleotides outside the gene matches: 5. CDR3 length equals 14 residues. CDR3 residues: CASSGSGRYYEQYF. DNA of the CDR3: TGTGCCAGCTCCGGTAGCGGGAGGTACTACGAGCAGTACTTC.

This sequence joins TRBV19 and TRBJ1-3, with 8 bases fitting TRBD1. From germline, CDR1 is LNHDA and CDR2 SQIVND (reference sequence). The CDR3 has 15 amino acids. V shed 4 bases, J shed 4 bases, and the junction held 6 bases outside the gene matches. The chain's CDR3 is CASSTRTGYGNTIYF. CDR3 nucleotide sequence: TGTGCCAGTAGTACCAGGACAGGGTACGGAAACACCATATATTTT.

This clonotype was recorded at least ten times. This chain links TRBV7-2 with TRBJ2-3; 10 positions agree with TRBD2. The germline V gene encodes CDR1 SGHTA and CDR2 FQGNSA. V shed 5 bases, J shed 0 bases, and the junction held 11 bases outside the gene matches. The CDR3 covers 18 residues. CDR3 amino acids: CASSALLAGLASTDTQYF. The CDR3 DNA follows: TGTGCCAGCAGCGCATTACTAGCGGGATTGGCAAGCACAGATACGCAGTATTTT.

This clonotype turned up a few times. One base away lies a much larger clone, so this may be a sequencing read error. Here the CDR3 omits its conserved ending phenylalanine or tryptophan, so a read error is the likely source. The chain joins TRBV19 to TRBJ2-5; possible D gene TRBD1, 5 bases. CDR3 length: 16 residues. Deletions cut 6 bases from V and 4 bases from J, with 21 bases between. Germline values: CDR1 LNHDA, CDR2 SQIVND (reference sequence). The CDR3 bases are TGTGCCAGTAGCCCTTGGAGCGTCGCAGGGCTAGAGACCCAGTACTCC. Its protein product is CASSPWSVAGLETQYS.

The gene calls are TRBV7-2 and TRBJ2-7; 11 bases line up with TRBD2. V was pared by 4 bases and J by 2 bases, with 4 bases of the junction left unmatched. This CDR3 spans 15 amino acids. The germline CDR1 and CDR2 sequences are SGHTA and FQGNSA. The CDR3 DNA is TGTGCCAGCAGCTCCGGGACTAGCGGTGCCTACGAGCAGTACTTC. Its translation is CASSSGTSGAYEQYF. Drawing the rest from reference TRBV7-2 and TRBJ2-7, the complete variable domain is GAGVSQSPSNKVTEKGKDVELRCDPISGHTALYWYRQSLGQGLEFLIYFQGNSAPDKSGLPSDRFSAERTGGSVSTLTIQRTQQEDSAVYLCASSSGTSGAYEQYFGPGTRLTVT.

This clonotype came up many times. The gene calls are TRBV6-2 or TRBV6-3 and TRBJ2-7; D ambiguous. This CDR3 comprises 17 residues. Trimming removed 5 bases from V and 2 bases from J, with 22 bases in between. Germline CDR1 reads MNHEY; CDR2 reads SVGEGT. CDR3 DNA: TGTGCCAGCAGTCCTCTGGGTAAACTCGATTCCACCTACGAGCAGTACTTC. This sequence encodes CASSPLGKLDSTYEQYF.

V and J are TRBV20-1 and TRBJ1-1; D is perhaps TRBD1 (5 bases). CDR1 DFQATT and CDR2 SNEGSKA come from the germline V gene (reference sequence). The CDR3 length is 14 residues. Trimming removed 7 bases at V and 7 bases at J, with 22 bases between. CDR3 loop: CSVPARASKREAFF. The CDR3 nucleotides read TGCAGTGTCCCCGCCAGGGCATCAAAGCGTGAAGCTTTCTTT.

About this clonotype: This is likely a read error, given that the CDR3 carries no conserved phenylalanine or tryptophan at its end. DNA for the CDR3: TGTGCCAGCAGGGGGGACAGGGGGCCGGTGAACACTGAAGCTTTCTTG. Translating it yields CASRGDRGPVNTEAFL. V and J are TRBV27 and TRBJ1-1; 12 bases map to TRBD1. The CDR3 contains 16 residues. Unmatched junction bases numbered 5, after V lost 6 bases and J lost 0 bases. Per the germline V gene, CDR1 is MNHEY and CDR2 is SMNVEV (reference sequence).

Remarks on this clonotype: Sequence at one end of the junction differs from germline and may be a read error. The chain joins TRBV9 to TRBJ2-7, with TRBD1 identical over 8 bases. Germline values: CDR1 SGDLS, CDR2 YYNGEE. The CDR3 loop spans 13 amino acids. CDR3 nucleotide sequence: TGTGCCAGCAGCCGGGACAGGAGGGGGGAGCAGTACTTT. This codes for CASSRDRRGEQYF.

Ten or more counts support this clonotype. This sequence may be a read error, since a much larger clone differs from it by one base. The chain carries TRBV5-6 and TRBJ2-7; D not certain. The CDR3 has 14 residues. Germline-derived CDR1 and CDR2 are SGHDT and YYEEEE. V was cut by 0 bases and J by 4 bases, with 11 bases left in between. CDR3 DNA: TGTGCCAGCAGCTTGGAGGCGGCACTTTACGAGCAGTACTTC. This sequence encodes CASSLEAALYEQYF.

There are many counts of this clonotype. The chain couples TRBV12-3 or TRBV12-4 to TRBJ1-4; maybe TRBD1 (6 bases). Trimming pared 5 bases from V and 7 bases from J, leaving 11 bases between. The CDR3 sequence is 13 residues long. In DNA, the CDR3 is TGTGCCAGCAGTAAGGGGGGTTTTGAAAAACTGTTTTTT. This codes for CASSKGGFEKLFF.

This clonotype was picked up a small number of times. The V gene is TRBV11-3, the J gene TRBJ2-7; the D is unclear. Looked up from germline, CDR1 is SGHNT and CDR2 is YENEEA. Trimming removed 0 bases from V and 6 bases from J, with 12 bases in between. The CDR3 spans 14 residues. The CDR3 reads CASSLDLNTCEQYF. CDR3 nucleotides: TGTGCCAGCAGCTTAGATCTAAACACGTGCGAGCAGTACTTC.

The sample holds many counts of this clonotype. This chain links TRBV29-1 with TRBJ2-3; 16 positions match TRBD2. V trimming: 2 bases; J trimming: 6 bases; junction bases outside the gene matches: 8. The CDR3 covers 17 residues. Germline loops: CDR1 SQVTM, CDR2 ANQGSEA. Here the CDR3 DNA reads TGCAGCGTTGAAAGGCGGGGACTAGCGGGAGGGTCCGATACGCAGTATTTT. Protein sequence: CSVERRGLAGGSDTQYF.

Ten or more counts support this clonotype. This chain uses TRBV6-2 or TRBV6-3 with TRBJ1-4; no reliable D call. This CDR3 has 14 residues. CDR1 and CDR2 (germline): MNHEY, SVGEGT. V shed 2 bases and J shed 5 bases, with 9 bases lying between them. The CDR3 sequence: CASSYPRTNEKLFF. In DNA, the CDR3 is TGTGCCAGCAGTTACCCCCGGACGAATGAAAAACTGTTTTTT.

This clonotype has at least ten counts. This chain links TRBV7-3 with TRBJ2-3; 7 nucleotides match TRBD2. CDR1 and CDR2 (germline): SGHTA, FQGTGA. J gave up 0 bases and V 5 bases, and 2 bases lay outside the gene matches. This CDR3 region has 14 residues. The CDR3, as DNA: TGTGCCAGCAGCATTAGCGGGAGCACAGATACGCAGTATTTT. This translates into CASSISGSTDTQYF.

The chain combines TRBV5-6 with TRBJ2-2, with TRBD2 as a possible D gene (5 bases). This CDR3 comprises 15 residues. Germline assignment: CDR1 SGHDT and CDR2 YYEEEE. Trimming took 4 bases from V and 0 from J, leaving 10 bases between them. CDR3 nucleotides: TGTGCCAGCAGCCTCAGCGGTGCGAACACCGGGGAGCTGTTTTTT. Translation gives CASSLSGANTGELFF.